This is a list of T cell receptor beta chains from one sample in a study of T cell responses to AZD1222 COVID-19 vaccine. Produced via immunoSEQ multiplex PCR; TCRdb's table is partial and in-frame only. Of some 130,000 clones in the sample, 80% to 90% are singletons; the top ten hold less than 9.5%. The material was peripheral blood, obtained on day 0 of AZD1222 vaccination. The receptors shown here come from an adult in good health. Each CDR3 is given with its conserved first and last residue. Each record gives: clone size, CDR3 length, D gene, V gene, J gene, CDR3 DNA, CDR3 protein. The D gene is left open where the match is weak. Rows give clone size only sometimes, using once, few, many, or a class for an expanded clone.

-,13,TRBD1,TRBV18,TRBJ1-2,TGTGCCAGCTCACCGGACAGGGTGGCAGTAGACACCTTC,CASSPDRVAVDTF
-,19,TRBD2,TRBV4-1,TRBJ2-1,TGCGCCAGCAGCCAAGGCTCAGCGGGGGGATTTAGCTCCTACAATGAGCAGTTCTTC,CASSQGSAGGFSSYNEQFF
-,17,TRBD2,TRBV5-6,TRBJ2-3,TGTGCCAGCAGCCCCGGTGCGGGGGGCCTTAGCACAGATACGCAGTATTTT,CASSPGAGGLSTDTQYF
-,16,-,TRBV5-1,TRBJ1-6,TGCGCCAGCAGCTTGGAATGGGGAGGTGGGAATTCACCCCTCCACTTT,CASSLEWGGGNSPLHF
-,14,-,TRBV18,TRBJ2-7,TGTGCCAGCTCACATTGGGCTAACTCCTACGAGCAGTACTTC,CASSHWANSYEQYF
-,16,-,TRBV11-2,TRBJ1-6,TGTGCCAGCAGCTTAGACAGCCTCTCCTATAATTCACCCCTCCACTTT,CASSLDSLSYNSPLHF
-,14,TRBD1,TRBV5-1,TRBJ1-5,TGCGCCAGCAGCTTGGGACAGGGAGGACAGCCCCAGCATTTT,CASSLGQGGQPQHF
-,16,-,TRBV5-1,TRBJ2-5,TGCGCCAGCAGCTTGTTGAGACCCGGCCGGGGAGAGACCCAGTACTTC,CASSLLRPGRGETQYF
-,15,TRBD2,TRBV12-5,TRBJ2-5,TGTGCTAGTGCCCGATCCGGGACTAGCGAAGAGACCCAGTACTTC,CASARSGTSEETQYF
-,15,-,TRBV11-3,TRBJ2-1,TGTGCCAGCAGCTTAAATTTGGGCTCGTACAATGAGCAGTTCTTC,CASSLNLGSYNEQFF
few,13,-,TRBV12-5,TRBJ2-7,TGTGCTAGTGGCCCGCCCAGGGGTGGAGAGCAGTACTTC,CASGPPRGGEQYF
-,13,-,TRBV4-1,TRBJ1-2,TGCGCCAGCAGCCAAGAGTCCGCCTATGGCTACACCTTC,CASSQESAYGYTF
-,15,TRBD2,TRBV2,TRBJ2-7,TGTGCCAGCTTGGGACTAGCGGGCCCTACGGACGAGCAGTACTTC,CASLGLAGPTDEQYF
-,16,-,TRBV11-2,TRBJ1-2,TGTGCCAGCAGCTTAGACCTCCTGGGGCGGGGGTATGGCTACACCTTC,CASSLDLLGRGYGYTF
-,14,-,TRBV6-6,TRBJ2-5,TGTGCCAGCAGTTACTCGAACAACTTAGGTGCCCAGTACTTC,CASSYSNNLGAQYF
-,16,TRBD1,TRBV19,TRBJ2-1,TGTGCCAGTAGTATAGGTTCCGGGACAGACCCTTTTGTGCAGTTCTTC,CASSIGSGTDPFVQFF
-,16,TRBD2,TRBV11-3,TRBJ2-3,TGTGCCAGCAGCTCCAGACTGAGCGGGAGTTCAGATACGCAGTATTTT,CASSSRLSGSSDTQYF
-,12,-,TRBV3-1/TRBV3-2,TRBJ1-1,TGTGCCAGCAGACACAGGGACACTGAAGCTTTCTTT,CASRHRDTEAFF
-,15,-,TRBV6-6,TRBJ1-5,TGTGCCAGCAGTTCACAAGGGGGGGCACATCAGCCCCAGCATTTT,CASSSQGGAHQPQHF
-,15,-,TRBV19,TRBJ2-2,TGTGCCAGTATGCAGGGAAGGTCTCTGCTCGGGGAGCTGTTTTTT,CASMQGRSLLGELFF
-,13,TRBD1,TRBV7-8,TRBJ1-1,TGTGCCAGCAGCCTCCGGACAGGGTCTGAAGCTTTCTTT,CASSLRTGSEAFF
-,13,TRBD1,TRBV10-3,TRBJ2-7,TGTGCCATCAGTGCGACAGGGGGCTACGAGCAGTACTTC,CAISATGGYEQYF
-,16,TRBD2,TRBV28,TRBJ2-7,TGTGCCAGCAGTTCACAACTAGCGGGGGCCGCCTACGAGCAGTACTTC,CASSSQLAGAAYEQYF
-,15,-,TRBV18,TRBJ1-6,TGTGCCAGCTCACCACCTGCGATCCTTAATTCACCCCTCCACTTT,CASSPPAILNSPLHF
-,13,-,TRBV30,TRBJ1-2,TGTGCCTGGAGTGGGTCAGGATCGTATGGCTACACCTTC,CAWSGSGSYGYTF
few,14,TRBD2,TRBV5-1,TRBJ2-7,TGCGCCAGCAGCCCGGGACTAGCGGCCTACGAGCAGTACTTC,CASSPGLAAYEQYF
-,14,-,TRBV7-2,TRBJ1-6,TGTGCCAGCGGACCCAATGGGCGGCATTCACCCCTCCACTTT,CASGPNGRHSPLHF
-,15,TRBD2,TRBV3-1/TRBV3-2,TRBJ2-1,TGTGCCAGCAGCCCATTCTCAGCGGGAATCAATGAGCAGTTCTTC,CASSPFSAGINEQFF
-,16,-,TRBV5-5,TRBJ2-6,TGTGCCAGCAGCTTGAGAAGCCCCTCTGGGGCCAACGTCCTGACTTTC,CASSLRSPSGANVLTF
-,14,TRBD1,TRBV11-2,TRBJ2-2,TGTGCCGCCGGACAGGGCCTAAACACCGGGGAGCTGTTTTTT,CAAGQGLNTGELFF
-,14,-,TRBV30,TRBJ1-5,TGTGCCTGGAGGGGGGGCGGGGGGGCTCAGCCCCAGCATTTT,CAWRGGGGAQPQHF
few,16,TRBD2,TRBV5-1,TRBJ2-5,TGCGCCAGCAGCTGGGGACTAGCGGGGTCCCAAGAGACCCAGTACTTC,CASSWGLAGSQETQYF
-,15,TRBD2,TRBV4-1,TRBJ2-7,TGCGCCAGCAGCAAACTAGCGGGGCCCCTTTTCGAGCAGTACTTC,CASSKLAGPLFEQYF
-,12,-,TRBV30,TRBJ1-2,TGTGCCGGGTGGGCCGCTAACTATGGCTACACCTTC,CAGWAANYGYTF
once,16,-,TRBV19,TRBJ1-1,TGTGCCAGTAGTATTAGATGGGGCCAGATGAACACTGAAGCTTTCTTT,CASSIRWGQMNTEAFF
-,15,TRBD1,TRBV28,TRBJ1-2,TGTGCCACCCACGGAAGGGACAGGGGGAACTATGGCTACACCTTC,CATHGRDRGNYGYTF
-,13,-,TRBV6-5,TRBJ1-4,TGTGCCAGCAGTACCAGCTGGAATGAAAAACTGTTTTTT,CASSTSWNEKLFF
once,11,-,TRBV6-5,TRBJ2-1,TGTGCCAGCGGGCCCTACAATGAGCAGTTCTTC,CASGPYNEQFF
-,15,-,TRBV6-1,TRBJ1-2,TGTGCCAGCAGTGAATGGACAGCCGGTGTCTATGGCTACACCTTC,CASSEWTAGVYGYTF
-,14,TRBD1,TRBV10-3,TRBJ1-6,TGTGCCATCACCCGGGACAGGGGAAATTCACCCCTCCACTTT,CAITRDRGNSPLHF
-,16,TRBD1,TRBV6-1,TRBJ2-1,TGTGCCAGCAGTGAGGGATTGGGACAGGGCTACAATGAGCAGTTCTTC,CASSEGLGQGYNEQFF
-,13,-,TRBV2,TRBJ1-6,TGTGCCAGCATTCAGGCCCATAACGCCCCCCTCCACTTT,CASIQAHNAPLHF